The 15 T cell receptor beta chains reported below all come from one sample, sequenced in a study of T cell responses to AZD1222 COVID-19 vaccine. Method: immunoSEQ multiplex PCR; TCRdb's copy keeps in-frame clones and lacks some. The sample lists 130,000 to 150,000 clones; 85% to 95% were seen once. The material was peripheral blood, obtained after recovery from COVID-19. The receptors derive from an adult who had recovered from COVID-19.

The chain carries TRBV18 and TRBJ2-6; no clear D gene. Germline V gene sequence: CDR1 KGHSH, CDR2 LQKENI. This CDR3 comprises 15 residues. V shed 3 bases and J shed 1 base, with 7 bases lying between them. CDR3 nucleotides: TGTGCCAGCTCACCGAGAAGATCTGGGGCCAACGTCCTGACTTTC. It is translated as CASSPRRSGANVLTF.

The chain employs TRBV27 and TRBJ2-3; 16 bases line up with TRBD2. CDR1 and CDR2 (germline): MNHEY, SMNVEV (reference sequence). The trim removed 5 bases at V and 3 bases at J, leaving 17 bases unmatched. The CDR3 consists of 21 residues. The DNA of the CDR3 is TGTGCCAGCAGTATAGTTACCGGGACTAGCGGGAGGGCCCTCGGGACAGATACGCAGTATTTT. This translates into CASSIVTGTSGRALGTDTQYF.

In nucleotides, the CDR3 is TGTGCCAGCAGCCGGATGGGTAGCGGGAGTGGTGAGCAGTTCTTC. Translation: CASSRMGSGSGEQFF. V usage is TRBV7-3 and J usage is TRBJ2-1; 9 positions agree with TRBD2. V was clipped by 5 bases and J by 9 bases; unmatched bases: 11. The CDR3 runs 15 residues. Germline V gene data show CDR1 as SGHTA and CDR2 as FQGTGA.

This chain connects TRBV27 to TRBJ1-2, with D possibly TRBD1 on 5 matching bases. CDR3 length: 14 amino acids. The V gene lost 7 bases and the J gene lost 3 bases, with 15 bases spanning the gap. Germline V gene sequence: CDR1 MNHEY, CDR2 SMNVEV (reference sequence). Written as DNA, the CDR3 is TGTGCCAGCAAGGTCCTCGGGGCGCACTATGGCTACACCTTC. It specifies CASKVLGAHYGYTF.

This chain uses TRBV12-3 or TRBV12-4 with TRBJ1-2; the D gene is possibly TRBD1 (5 bases). The CDR3 is made up of 12 amino acids. Trimming removed 6 bases at V and 8 bases at J, with 13 bases between. The CDR3 loop reads CASRGEGYGYTF. The CDR3 DNA is TGTGCCAGCAGAGGGGAGGGATACGGCTACACCTTC.

The V and J genes are TRBV7-3 and TRBJ2-1; D unresolved. CDR3 length: 16 residues. Germline V CDR1 and CDR2: SGHTA, FQGTGA. Trimming took off 3 bases at V and 6 bases at J, with 18 bases between the two ends. The CDR3 spells CASSLKRVNTGNEQFF. The CDR3 nucleotides read TGTGCCAGCAGCTTGAAACGGGTTAATACGGGCAATGAGCAGTTCTTC.

V and J are TRBV7-3 and TRBJ2-1; D might be TRBD1 or TRBD2, each matching 5 bases. This CDR3 is 13 amino acids long. CDR1 is SGHTA and CDR2 is FQGTGA in the germline V gene. Trimming took off 2 bases at V and 8 bases at J, with 10 bases between the two ends. This CDR3 reads CASSLSGADEQFF. DNA of the CDR3: TGTGCCAGCAGCTTATCCGGGGCGGATGAGCAGTTCTTC.

The V and J genes are TRBV7-2 and TRBJ2-7; 11 nucleotides align to TRBD2. The V gene end was trimmed by 5 bases and the J gene end by 2 bases; junction bases not matched to a gene: 5. Germline CDR1 SGHTA, CDR2 FQGNSA. The CDR3 loop spans 15 amino acids. The CDR3 region has the DNA TGTGCCAGCAGCCCTTTAGCGGGAGGGGCCTACGAGCAGTACTTC. As protein: CASSPLAGGAYEQYF.

The chain couples TRBV24-1 to TRBJ1-4; 11 positions match TRBD1. The CDR3 runs 15 residues. The V gene end was trimmed by 1 base and the J gene end by 7 bases; junction bases not matched to a gene: 1. From germline, CDR1 is KGHDR and CDR2 SFDVKD. CDR3 nucleotides: TGTGCCACCAGTGATTTAGGACAGGGGGCTGAAAAACTGTTTTTT. It translates to CATSDLGQGAEKLFF.

The chain links TRBV2 to TRBJ2-1; D call uncertain. Germline V gene lookup returns CDR1 SNHLY and CDR2 FYNNEI. Deletions cut 10 bases from V and 3 bases from J, with 10 bases between. The CDR3 sequence is 12 residues long. CDR3 coding DNA: TGTGCCACCTTGGGCGGCTACAATGAGCAGTTCTTC. It specifies CATLGGYNEQFF.

This clone was detected only a few times. The rearrangement joins TRBV15 to TRBJ2-7; 9 positions match TRBD1. This CDR3 region has 13 residues. Germline CDR1 reads LNHNV; CDR2 reads YYDKDF (reference sequence). J gave up 4 bases and V 6 bases, and 4 bases lay outside the gene matches. CDR3 coding DNA: TGTGCCACCAGGGACAGGGGCGGATACGAGCAGTACTTC. Encoded protein: CATRDRGGYEQYF.

This rearrangement joins TRBV5-1 to TRBJ2-7; D is undetermined. Between the trimmed V and J ends, which lost 1 base and 5 bases, there was a span of 16 bases. The length of the CDR3 is 15 residues. Germline V gene lookup returns CDR1 SGHRS and CDR2 YFSETQ. DNA for the CDR3: TGCGCCAGCAGCTTGAGGACGGAATCCTATGACGAGCAGTACTTC. Translated: CASSLRTESYDEQYF.

The chain links TRBV28 to TRBJ2-7; D is perhaps TRBD2 (6 bases). The CDR3 is 15 amino acids. Germline lookup yields CDR1 MDHEN and CDR2 SYDVKM. Trimming pared 5 bases from V and 4 bases from J, leaving 18 bases between. The CDR3 reads CASSPRGTFAYEQYF. CDR3 sequence (DNA): TGTGCCAGCAGTCCCCGGGGGACTTTCGCTTACGAGCAGTACTTC.

This clone was seen only once. The J gene is TRBJ2-3, the V gene TRBV9; no definite D call. Trimming shortened V by 4 bases and J by 6 bases, and 12 bases separated the two germline ends. Germline loops: CDR1 SGDLS, CDR2 YYNGEE. This CDR3 spans 13 amino acids. The CDR3 is CASSQFTEDTQYF. The CDR3 DNA reads TGTGCCAGCAGCCAGTTTACGGAGGATACGCAGTATTTT.

The rearrangement uses TRBV3-1 (or the pseudogene TRBV3-2) and TRBJ2-1; D is undetermined. V lost 5 bases, J lost 7 bases, and 12 bases lay in between. The germline V gene has CDR1 LGHDT and CDR2 YNNKEL (reference sequence). This CDR3 has 13 residues. DNA for the CDR3: TGTGCCAGCAGCTCTACGAGCTTGAATGAGCAGTTCTTC. Protein sequence: CASSSTSLNEQFF.